The 17 T cell receptor beta chains presented below share a single source sample, sequenced in a study of T cells in Graves' hyperthyroidism and ophthalmopathy. Amplified TCR beta CDR3 regions came from RNA transcripts. With the HTBI primer set, the TCR CDR3 went through a first round of RT-PCR. TCRdb redid the calling of the multiplex PCR reads with MiXCR, one entry per CDR3 protein. The sample has roughly 740,000 distinct CDR3 sequences; about a sixth are singletons. Material: blood. The receptor set was obtained from a man aged 18-30 years with Graves' hyperthyroidism.

Regarding this clonotype: A single base separates this from a much larger clone, so it may be a read error. No conserved phenylalanine or tryptophan is present at the end of the CDR3, so a read error is the likely explanation. This chain uses TRBV10-2 with TRBJ2-7; tentatively, D is TRBD1 or TRBD2 (5 bases each). Trimming took 3 bases from V and 5 from J, leaving 11 bases between them. The germline V gene has CDR1 WSHSY and CDR2 SAAADI. The CDR3 totals 13 residues. The CDR3 DNA sequence: TGCGCCAGCAGTGAATCAGGGAGCCACGAGCAGTACCTC. As protein: CASSESGSHEQYL.

In this sample, this clonotype turned up a few times. The chain links TRBV19 to TRBJ1-1, with 8 bases lining up with TRBD1. This CDR3 comprises 17 residues. Germline V CDR1 and CDR2: LNHDA, SQIVND (reference sequence). V shed 5 bases and J 6 bases; nucleotides not matched to a gene: 17. This CDR3 is CASSSSYLGTGVAEAFF. In DNA, the CDR3 is TGTGCCAGTAGTTCCAGCTACCTAGGGACAGGCGTCGCTGAAGCTTTCTTT.

The chain has TRBV6-1 and TRBJ2-1, with a tentative D call TRBD2 (5 bases). CDR3 length: 13 residues. V lost 5 bases and J 8 bases, leaving 13 bases between the germline ends. Germline assignment: CDR1 MNHNS and CDR2 SASEGT. The CDR3 DNA is TGTGCCAGCAGTTTATTAGCGTTTGATGAGCAGTTCTTC. It yields the protein CASSLLAFDEQFF.

Only a few counts were recorded for this clonotype. J is TRBJ2-1 and V is TRBV24-1; D is perhaps TRBD1 (6 bases). The germline V gene encodes CDR1 KGHDR and CDR2 SFDVKD. There are 15 residues in the CDR3. Deletions cut 3 bases from V and 8 bases from J, with 16 bases between. The DNA of the CDR3 is TGTGCCACCAGTGATCCGGGACACACCTCGGATGAGCAGTTCTTC. Translated, it gives CATSDPGHTSDEQFF.

This clonotype has just a few counts. V usage is TRBV10-1 and J usage is TRBJ2-7, with 8 bases aligning to TRBD1. CDR3 length equals 15 residues. V lost 4 bases to trimming and J lost 7 bases; unmatched junction nucleotides: 12. Germline lookup yields CDR1 WNHNN and CDR2 SYGVQD (reference sequence). The CDR3 sequence is CASSVLGQGFGEQYF. The CDR3 region has the DNA TGCGCCAGCAGTGTTCTTGGACAGGGATTCGGAGAGCAGTACTTC.

V is TRBV12-3 or TRBV12-4 and J is TRBJ2-6; TRBD1 or TRBD2 may be the D gene (6 bases each). There are 17 residues in the CDR3. Trimming shortened V by 2 bases and J by 1 base, and 12 bases separated the two germline ends. This CDR3 reads CASSLFGGLSGANVLTF. The DNA of the CDR3 is TGTGCCAGCAGTTTATTTGGGGGGCTTTCTGGGGCCAACGTCCTGACTTTC.

The chain has TRBV20-1 and TRBJ2-7; the D gene is possibly TRBD1 (5 bases). From germline, CDR1 is DFQATT and CDR2 SNEGSKA (reference sequence). V was pared by 0 bases and J by 5 bases, with 11 bases between. The CDR3 is made up of 13 amino acids. CDR3 bases: TGCAGTGCTAGAGATGCACAGGACAACGAGCAGTACTTC. This gives the protein CSARDAQDNEQYF.

The table lists this clonotype with many counts. The rearrangement joins TRBV20-1 to TRBJ1-6; possible D gene TRBD1, 6 bases. Looked up from germline, CDR1 is DFQATT and CDR2 is SNEGSKA (reference sequence). The CDR3 is 15 residues long. Trimming removed 0 bases at V and 7 bases at J, with 13 bases between. The CDR3 coding sequence is TGCAGTGCTAGAGAGGACAGCCTTGCGAATTCACCCCTCCACTTT. Its translation is CSAREDSLANSPLHF.

The CDR3 coding sequence is TGTGCCAGCTCGTGGACAGTTCCTCCTGCCTACGAGCAGTACTTC. Its protein is CASSWTVPPAYEQYF. The chain links TRBV27 to TRBJ2-7, with TRBD1 as a possible D gene (6 bases). Trimming took 8 bases from V and 2 from J, leaving 19 bases between them. CDR1 is MNHEY, CDR2 SMNVEV, per germline (reference sequence). The CDR3 spans 15 residues.

The sample holds a few counts of this clonotype. The V call is TRBV27, the J call TRBJ2-7; no reliable D call. The germline V gene encodes CDR1 MNHEY and CDR2 SMNVEV (reference sequence). This CDR3 is built from 14 residues. Trimming shortened V by 5 bases and J by 6 bases, and 17 bases separated the two germline ends. The CDR3 DNA reads as TGTGCCAGCAGTCCCCTAGGTTGGCCGGGCGAGCAGTACTTC. This sequence encodes CASSPLGWPGEQYF.

This clonotype was seen a handful of times. The chain recombines TRBV30 with TRBJ2-7; 8 bases fit TRBD1. J lost 4 bases, V lost 2 bases, and 7 bases had no gene match. CDR1 and CDR2 from the germline V gene are GTSNPN and SVGIG (reference sequence). The CDR3 runs to 14 residues. Written as DNA, the CDR3 is TGTGCCTGGAGTAAAGCAGGGGGCCCTTACGAGCAGTACTTC. It codes for CAWSKAGGPYEQYF.

V and J are TRBV15 and TRBJ1-4; 9 bases fit TRBD1. Trimming took 2 bases from V and 7 from J; bases not matched to a gene: 5. CDR3 length: 15 amino acids. From germline, CDR1 is LNHNV and CDR2 YYDKDF (reference sequence). The CDR3: CATSRPGQGSEKLFF. The CDR3 DNA is TGTGCCACCAGCAGACCCGGACAGGGGAGTGAAAAACTGTTTTTT.

The chain joins TRBV18 to TRBJ2-7; no firm D call. With 2 bases removed from V and 4 bases from J, the gap between germline ends came to 9 bases. Germline CDR1 is KGHSH and CDR2 is LQKENI. The CDR3 is 13 amino acids. This CDR3 is CASSPDKVYEQYF. The CDR3 DNA sequence: TGTGCCAGCTCACCAGACAAGGTTTACGAGCAGTACTTC.

This clonotype has just a few counts. The chain is built from TRBV7-2 and TRBJ2-7; 7 nucleotides agree with TRBD2. V was pared by 5 bases and J by 6 bases, with 10 bases of the junction left unmatched. CDR1 and CDR2 (germline): SGHTA, FQGNSA. This CDR3 is built from 14 residues. The chain's CDR3 is CASSPGTQRGEQYF. The CDR3 region has the DNA TGTGCCAGCAGCCCCGGGACCCAGCGGGGCGAGCAGTACTTC.

The chain couples TRBV7-3 to TRBJ2-7, with D perhaps matching TRBD1 (5 bases). CDR3 length equals 15 residues. The V and J ends lost 5 bases and 0 bases respectively, with 14 bases between them. Germline loops: CDR1 SGHTA, CDR2 FQGTGA. CDR3 protein: CASSVGRDPSYEQYF. CDR3 nucleotide sequence: TGTGCCAGCAGCGTCGGCAGGGATCCCTCCTACGAGCAGTACTTC.

This clonotype turned up a few times. The chain combines TRBV7-9 with TRBJ2-1, with D possibly being TRBD1 (8 bases). V dropped 7 bases and J dropped 4 bases, with 23 bases sitting between them. Germline V gene data show CDR1 as SEHNR and CDR2 as FQNEAQ (reference sequence). This CDR3 is 17 amino acids long. CDR3 region: CASTNRGGVISYNEQFF. Here the CDR3 DNA reads TGTGCCAGCACCAACAGGGGGGGAGTGATTTCTTACAATGAGCAGTTCTTC.

At least ten counts were recorded for this clonotype. This CDR3 is CASSPTAGTPYEQYF. For the CDR3, the DNA is TGTGCCAGCAGCCCAACGGCAGGGACACCTTACGAGCAGTACTTC. This chain joins TRBV7-9 and TRBJ2-7, with D possibly matching TRBD1 (6 bases). The CDR3 consists of 15 residues. In germline, CDR1 is SEHNR, CDR2 FQNEAQ (reference sequence). The V gene lost 5 bases and the J gene lost 4 bases, with 18 bases spanning the gap. The complete variable domain, with remaining parts taken from reference TRBV7-9 and TRBJ2-7, reads DTGVSQNPRHKITKRGQNVTFRCDPISEHNRLYWYRQTLGQGPEFLTYFQNEAQLEKSRLLSDRFSAERPKGSFSTLEIQRTEQGDSAMYLCASSPTAGTPYEQYFGPGTRLTVT.